The 10 T cell receptor beta chains below come from one sample, sequenced in a study of cytomegalovirus exposure and HLA in healthy donors. The PCR was carried out with 60 Vbeta primers and 13 Jbeta primers. Assay used: immunoSEQ multiplex PCR; TCRdb lists only in-frame clones, some missing. The table lists fewer than 250,000 clones, more than 60% of them singletons. The sequencing sample was made of PBMCs. These receptors originate from a woman aged 25 to 39 in good health and CMV-seropositive.

The V call is TRBV5-1, the J call TRBJ1-2, with 10 bases lining up with TRBD1. The CDR3 is 15 amino acids. The germline gives CDR1 SGHRS, CDR2 YFSETQ. With V trimmed by 2 bases and J by 6 bases, 7 bases remained unmatched. CDR3 bases: TGCGCCAGCAGCTTCACCGGGACAGGGGCCCATGGCTACACCTTC. Protein: CASSFTGTGAHGYTF. Complete variable domain (other parts from reference TRBV5-1 and TRBJ1-2): KAGVTQTPRYLIKTRGQQVTLSCSPISGHRSVSWYQQTPGQGLQFLFEYFSETQRNKGNFPGRFSGRQFSNSRSEMNVSTLELGDSALYLCASSFTGTGAHGYTFGSGTRLTVV.

V is TRBV7-2 and J is TRBJ1-2, with D tentatively TRBD1 (5 bases). The V and J ends lost 3 bases and 3 bases respectively, with 11 bases between them. CDR3 length: 14 amino acids. In germline, CDR1 is SGHTA, CDR2 FQGNSA. CDR3 protein: CASSLLGRDYGYTF. The CDR3 region has the DNA TGTGCCAGCAGCTTGCTTGGCAGGGACTATGGCTACACCTTC.

This clone was detected a few times. J is TRBJ1-2 and V is TRBV28; 7 bases agree with TRBD1. V shed 6 bases and J 4 bases; nucleotides not matched to a gene: 8. There are 14 residues in the CDR3. In germline, CDR1 is MDHEN, CDR2 SYDVKM. The CDR3 here is CASRTGAEGYGYTF. The CDR3 DNA reads as TGTGCCAGCAGAACAGGGGCAGAGGGCTATGGCTACACCTTC.

The chain employs TRBV4-2 and TRBJ2-1, with a possible D match to TRBD1 (5 bases). The ends were cut back, 1 base at V and 10 bases at J, with 17 bases in the middle. This CDR3 spans 15 amino acids. Germline CDR1 and CDR2: LGHNA and YNFKEQ. The CDR3 is CASSQAGKMSEEQFF. Written as DNA, the CDR3 is TGTGCCAGCAGCCAAGCAGGGAAGATGTCAGAGGAGCAGTTCTTC.

V gene TRBV5-5 combines with J gene TRBJ1-5; D gene unclear. Germline loops: CDR1 SGHKS, CDR2 YYEKEE (reference sequence). The germline V and J ends were trimmed by 4 bases and 3 bases, with 8 bases remaining between them. The CDR3 runs to 13 residues. The chain's CDR3 is CASSPQNNQPQHF. The CDR3 region has the DNA TGTGCCAGCAGCCCCCAAAACAATCAGCCCCAGCATTTT.

This chain connects TRBV28 to TRBJ2-2, with a possible D match to TRBD1 (5 bases). Germline V gives CDR1 MDHEN, CDR2 SYDVKM. The germline V and J ends were trimmed by 3 bases and 7 bases, with 15 bases remaining between them. The CDR3 consists of 15 residues. The CDR3 loop reads CASSFQTQGIGELFF. CDR3 DNA sequence: TGTGCCAGCAGTTTCCAAACCCAGGGAATCGGGGAGCTGTTTTTT.

This clone was observed a handful of times. The chain employs TRBV29-1 and TRBJ1-1; the match to TRBD1 covers 8 bases. CDR1 SQVTM and CDR2 ANQGSEA come from the germline V gene. The CDR3 is 14 residues long. Trimming cost V 4 bases and J 1 base; bases outside gene matches: 5. In DNA, the CDR3 is TGCAGCGTTGTACCGGGACAGGCGAACACTGAAGCTTTCTTT. It codes for CSVVPGQANTEAFF.

This chain links TRBV6-5 with TRBJ1-2, with 7 bases that match TRBD1. The germline V gene has CDR1 MNHEY and CDR2 SVGAGI. The CDR3 is made up of 14 amino acids. The V gene end was trimmed by 4 bases and the J gene end by 7 bases; junction bases not matched to a gene: 9. The CDR3 DNA reads as TGTGCCAGCAGTTCCACAGGGGAATTGGCTGGCTACACCTTC. It translates to CASSSTGELAGYTF.

The V gene is TRBV6-1, the J gene TRBJ2-3, with D possibly matching TRBD1 (5 bases). V was pared by 4 bases and J by 1 base, with 9 bases between. Germline V gene data show CDR1 as MNHNS and CDR2 as SASEGT. The CDR3 sequence is 14 residues long. The CDR3 is CASSAFRGTDTQYF. In DNA, the CDR3 is TGTGCCAGCAGTGCCTTCAGGGGCACAGATACGCAGTATTTT.

The chain recombines TRBV11-2 with TRBJ2-7; D may be TRBD2 (5 bases). With 5 bases removed from V and 8 bases from J, the gap between germline ends came to 19 bases. CDR1 is SGHAT, CDR2 FQNNGV, per germline. The CDR3 runs 14 residues. CDR3: CASSEEGGGAQQYF. In nucleotides, the CDR3 is TGTGCCAGCAGCGAGGAAGGAGGCGGCGCTCAGCAGTACTTC.